Below, 4 T cell receptor beta chains from the same sample are listed, as sequenced in a study of cytomegalovirus exposure and HLA in healthy donors. Clones were sequenced by immunoSEQ multiplex PCR, and TCRdb holds only the in-frame ones, with some missing. Counted here are under 200,000 clones, about 90% occurring once; the ten biggest clones make up 3% to 3.5%. Specimen: PBMCs. The receptors were sampled from a young woman in good health and CMV-seropositive.

V gene TRBV28 combines with J gene TRBJ1-5; 11 bases agree with TRBD1. J was trimmed by 7 bases and V by 5 bases; bases with no gene match: 7. Germline CDR1 reads MDHEN; CDR2 reads SYDVKM. The CDR3 covers 15 residues. The CDR3 nucleotides read TGTGCCAGCAGTACCGGGACAGGGGGAGAACAGCCCCAGCATTTT. Its protein product is CASSTGTGGEQPQHF.

This CDR3 reads CASSLGGNEQFF. DNA for the CDR3: TGCGCCAGCAGCTTAGGGGGCAATGAGCAGTTCTTC. V gene TRBV5-1 combines with J gene TRBJ2-1; D is possibly TRBD1 (6 bases). Deletions cut 2 bases from V and 6 bases from J, with 6 bases between. Per the germline V gene, CDR1 is SGHRS and CDR2 is YFSETQ. The CDR3 is 12 residues long.

The CDR3 reads CASSSVGTSTDTQYF. The CDR3 coding sequence is TGTGCCAGCAGTTCGGTCGGGACTAGCACAGATACGCAGTATTTT. The genes are TRBV28 and TRBJ2-3; D may be TRBD2 (6 bases). Germline values: CDR1 MDHEN, CDR2 SYDVKM. This CDR3 contains 15 residues. The V gene lost 4 bases and the J gene lost 0 bases, with 11 bases spanning the gap.

V is TRBV30 and J is TRBJ1-2, with D possibly matching TRBD1 (5 bases). Trimming took 0 bases from V and 8 from J, leaving 13 bases between them. Germline assignment: CDR1 GTSNPN and CDR2 SVGIG (reference sequence). The CDR3 runs to 13 residues. CDR3: CAWSVGGSGGYTF. The DNA of the CDR3 is TGTGCCTGGAGTGTGGGGGGGTCGGGCGGCTACACCTTC.